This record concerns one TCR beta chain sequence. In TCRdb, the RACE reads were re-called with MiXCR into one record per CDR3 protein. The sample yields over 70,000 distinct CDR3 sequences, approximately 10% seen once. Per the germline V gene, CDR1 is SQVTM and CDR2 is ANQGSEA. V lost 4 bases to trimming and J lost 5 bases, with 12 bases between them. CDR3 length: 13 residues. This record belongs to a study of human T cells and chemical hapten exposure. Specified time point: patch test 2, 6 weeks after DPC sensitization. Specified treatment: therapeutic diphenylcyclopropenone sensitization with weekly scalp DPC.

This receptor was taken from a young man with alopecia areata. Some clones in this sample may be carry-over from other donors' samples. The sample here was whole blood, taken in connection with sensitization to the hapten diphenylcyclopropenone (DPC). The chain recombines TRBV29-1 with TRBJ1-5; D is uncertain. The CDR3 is CSVGAARDQPQHF. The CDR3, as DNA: TGCAGCGTTGGGGCGGCTAGGGATCAGCCCCAGCATTTT.